Below, 8 T cell receptor beta chains from the same sample are listed, as sequenced in a study of cytomegalovirus exposure and HLA in healthy donors (dated 2017 in TCRdb). The library relied on the immunoSEQ multiplex PCR assay. For the multiplex PCR, a mixture combining 60 forward primers for TCR Vbeta segments and 13 reverse primers for TCR Jbeta segments was used. Not all clones reach the TCRdb copy of this immuneACCESS table, which keeps in-frame sequences only. Checked studies attribute under half of the gap to unresolved V genes and leave the rest unexplained. The sample yields under 250,000 clones; nearly 80% were counted once. The top ten hold 1.5% to 2% of the sample. Sequences were obtained from PBMCs. These receptors all come from a male donor in good health and CMV-seronegative.

The chain joins TRBV5-5 to TRBJ1-4; tentatively, D is TRBD1 (6 bases). V was clipped by 4 bases and J by 5 bases, with 15 bases between them. CDR3 length: 15 amino acids. The germline V gene encodes CDR1 SGHKS and CDR2 YYEKEE (reference sequence). The CDR3 DNA follows: TGTGCCAGCAGCCGGTACCAGGGGAAAAATGAAAAACTGTTTTTT. Protein product: CASSRYQGKNEKLFF. The whole variable domain, remainder taken from reference TRBV5-5 and TRBJ1-4, is DAGVTQSPTHLIKTRGQQVTLRCSPISGHKSVSWYQQVLGQGPQFIFQYYEKEERGRGNFPDRFSARQFPNYSSELNVNALLLGDSALYLCASSRYQGKNEKLFFGSGTQLSVL.

The V gene is TRBV29-1, the J gene TRBJ2-7; 9 nucleotides line up with TRBD1. The ends lost 1 base at V and 4 bases at J; junction bases unmatched: 11. The CDR3 is 16 residues long. The germline V gene encodes CDR1 SQVTM and CDR2 ANQGSEA. The CDR3 bases are TGCAGCGTTGAAGGGGAGGACAGGGGAGAGTTTTACGAGCAGTACTTC. Translated: CSVEGEDRGEFYEQYF.

The V call is TRBV30, the J call TRBJ1-4, with D perhaps TRBD1 (6 bases). V lost 3 bases, J lost 7 bases, and 15 bases lay in between. CDR3 length: 14 amino acids. The germline V gene encodes CDR1 GTSNPN and CDR2 SVGIG (reference sequence). The CDR3 reads CAWRGHGRTEKLFF. In DNA, the CDR3 is TGTGCCTGGAGGGGACACGGCAGAACTGAAAAACTGTTTTTT. Filled out from reference TRBV30 and TRBJ1-4, the complete variable domain reads SQTIHQWPATLVQPVGSPLSLECTVEGTSNPNLYWYRQAAGRGLQLLFYSVGIGQISSEVPQNLSASRPQDRQFILSSKKLLLSDSGFYLCAWRGHGRTEKLFFGSGTQLSVL.

The CDR3: CASSSGGAFSGELFF. The CDR3 DNA is TGTGCCAGCAGCTCCGGGGGGGCATTTTCCGGGGAGCTGTTTTTT. The rearrangement links TRBV9 to TRBJ2-2; 8 nucleotides align to TRBD2. CDR1 is SGDLS and CDR2 is YYNGEE in the germline V gene. V trimming: 4 bases; J trimming: 6 bases; junction bases outside the gene matches: 8. The CDR3 has 15 amino acids.

This chain connects TRBV14 to TRBJ1-2; TRBD1 agrees at 7 bases. J gave up 4 bases and V 0 bases, and 2 bases lay outside the gene matches. The CDR3 runs 14 residues. From germline, CDR1 is SGHDN and CDR2 FVKESK. CDR3 region: CASSQDRQGYGYTF. CDR3 nucleotides: TGTGCCAGCAGCCAAGATCGACAGGGCTATGGCTACACCTTC.

This CDR3 is CASSAYPRLAGGDSTDTQYF. The CDR3, as DNA: TGTGCCAGCAGCGCTTATCCCCGACTAGCGGGGGGGGATAGCACAGATACGCAGTATTTT. The chain has TRBV13 and TRBJ2-3; 14 bases line up with TRBD2. V lost 5 bases to trimming and J lost 0 bases; unmatched junction nucleotides: 13. There are 20 residues in the CDR3. Germline CDR1 reads PRHDT; CDR2 reads FYEKMQ (reference sequence).

The chain uses TRBV2 and TRBJ1-5; D gene unclear. V was clipped by 6 bases and J by 1 base, with 10 bases between them. The CDR3 is made up of 14 amino acids. Germline V gene data show CDR1 as SNHLY and CDR2 as FYNNEI. This CDR3 is CASSFSGSNQPQHF. CDR3 DNA sequence: TGTGCCAGCAGCTTCTCCGGGAGCAATCAGCCCCAGCATTTT.

The V call is TRBV6-1, the J call TRBJ1-2; TRBD1 is a possible D gene (6 bases). V lost 8 bases to trimming and J lost 4 bases, with 11 bases between them. Germline V gene data show CDR1 as MNHNS and CDR2 as SASEGT. The CDR3 has 12 residues. The CDR3 nucleotides are TGTGCCAGCCTCGGACAGAGCTATGGCTACACCTTC. It specifies CASLGQSYGYTF.